This T cell receptor beta chain was obtained from a study of blood T cell repertoires in COVID-19. This CDR3 comprises 12 residues. The germline V gene has CDR1 GTSNPN and CDR2 SVGIG (reference sequence). V was trimmed by 1 base and J by 4 bases, leaving 7 bases between them. Original methodology: Estimation of nucleated cell counts relied on the amplification of reference gene primers. The repertoire was sequenced with immunoSEQ multiplex PCR; TCRdb's copy has only in-frame clones and lacks some. That table gives V, J and clone size, and the DNA gave D and trimming. The repertoire holds 390,000 or so clones, with more than 70% as singletons.

The receptor comes from a woman under 40 with COVID-19, enrolled during active disease. The rearrangement joins TRBV30 to TRBJ1-1, with D unclear. The sample was peripheral blood. DNA for the CDR3: TGTGCCTGGAGTGGTTTTCGCACTGAAGCTTTCTTT. It translates to CAWSGFRTEAFF. Full variable domain (rest looked up from reference TRBV30 and TRBJ1-1): SQTIHQWPATLVQPVGSPLSLECTVEGTSNPNLYWYRQAAGRGLQLLFYSVGIGQISSEVPQNLSASRPQDRQFILSSKKLLLSDSGFYLCAWSGFRTEAFFGQGTRLTVV.